These T cell receptor beta chains were read from a single sample in a study of T cells in tuberculosis. Here immunoSEQ multiplex PCR was the method, and the copy in TCRdb shows in-frame clones only, minus some. The sample lists nearly 35,000 clones, approximately 93% occurring once. The sequencing input was PBMCs. These receptors were taken from a donor between 10 and 35 years old with latent tuberculosis or without tuberculosis infection. The CDR3 runs from the conserved cysteine through the conserved F or W. D genes are given only for firm matches. Rows give clone size only sometimes, using once, few, many, or a class for an expanded clone.

d_call j_call clone_size v_call cdr3_nt cdr3_aa
TRBD2 TRBJ2-1 - TRBV11-2 TGTGCCAGCAGCCTTGGACTAGCGGCAAATGAGCAGTTCTTC CASSLGLAANEQFF
- TRBJ2-7 - TRBV1 TGCACCAGCAGCTCACTAACAAACGACTTACGGGGGTATGGGGTTGCCCACGAGCAGTACTTC CTSSSLTNDLRGYGVAHEQYF
- TRBJ2-7 - TRBV7-9 TGTGCCAGCAGCTTAGAACAATACGAGCAGTACTTC CASSLEQYEQYF
TRBD2 TRBJ2-7 - TRBV29-1 TGCAGCGTTGATTGGGCCAGCGGGAGGCGCGGGGAGCAGTACTTC CSVDWASGRRGEQYF
TRBD1 TRBJ1-5 - TRBV29-1 TGCAGCGTTGGGACAGGGAGTCAGCCCCAGCATTTT CSVGTGSQPQHF
- TRBJ1-1 - TRBV28 TGTGCCACCCAGGGAGGAGTGGGGAGGGCTGAAGCTTTCTTT CATQGGVGRAEAFF
- TRBJ2-3 - TRBV7-3 TGTGCCAGCAGCCCGGACTCAGATACGCAGTATTTT CASSPDSDTQYF
TRBD2 TRBJ2-5 - TRBV19 TGTGCCAGTAACGACAAGCGGGGGGCCCAAGAGACCCAGTACTTC CASNDKRGAQETQYF
TRBD1 TRBJ1-6 once TRBV19 TGTGCCAGTAATCTCGGGACAGATAATTCACCCCTCCACTTT CASNLGTDNSPLHF
TRBD2 TRBJ2-7 - TRBV2 TGTGCCAGCAGTGCGAGGAGCGGGAGTTCCTCCTACGAGCAGTACTTC CASSARSGSSSYEQYF
- TRBJ2-1 - TRBV4-2 TGTGCCAGCAGCCAAGTAGCGGAAATAGACGAGCAGTTCTTC CASSQVAEIDEQFF
- TRBJ2-7 - TRBV6-5 TGTGCCAGCAGTTACTCCACTAGATTCTACGAGCAGTACTTC CASSYSTRFYEQYF
TRBD1 TRBJ1-5 once TRBV19 TGTGCCAGTATCGGGGACAGGGGGGGCAATCAGCCCCAGCATTTT CASIGDRGGNQPQHF
TRBD1 TRBJ2-7 - TRBV27 TGTGCCAGCAGTCCCGGGACAGAAACCATCTACGAGCAGTACTTC CASSPGTETIYEQYF
- TRBJ1-6 few TRBV2 TGTGCCAGCGCCGGAGGATTCTATTCACCCCTCCACTTT CASAGGFYSPLHF
TRBD1 TRBJ2-6 - TRBV27 TGTGCCAGCAGTCTCGGGACAGGACTGTCTTCCTCTGGGGCCAACGTCCTGACTTTC CASSLGTGLSSSGANVLTF
- TRBJ1-3 - TRBV19 TGTGCCAGTAGCCCTTCGGGGAACTCTGGAAACACCATATATTTT CASSPSGNSGNTIYF
- TRBJ1-6 - TRBV27 TGTGCCAGCACGCGGACTGGAGGCTATAATTCACCCCTCCACTTT CASTRTGGYNSPLHF
- TRBJ2-7 - TRBV4-1 TGCGCCAGCAGCCAAGATGCGGGTGTCTACGAGCAGTACTTC CASSQDAGVYEQYF
TRBD1 TRBJ1-5 - TRBV18 TGTGCCAGCTCACCAACGGGACAGGGGGCCAGAACTCCCCAGCATTTT CASSPTGQGARTPQHF
TRBD1 TRBJ1-1 - TRBV7-9 TGTGCCAGCAGCTTAGGACAGGGGGCGCTTCTGGGCACTGAAGCTTTCTTT CASSLGQGALLGTEAFF
TRBD1 TRBJ2-5 - TRBV7-7 TGTGCCAGCAGCTTACGGGGATCGAGGGGGCCGGAGACCCAGTACTTC CASSLRGSRGPETQYF
- TRBJ1-1 - TRBV28 TGTGCCAGCAGTTCAATAGCGGCAGGTTCCACTGAAGCTTTCTTT CASSSIAAGSTEAFF
- TRBJ2-1 - TRBV27 TGTGCCAGCAGTTATTTACAGGGTCAAGTAGGGTTCTTC CASSYLQGQVGFF
TRBD2 TRBJ2-2 - TRBV27 TGTGCCAGCAGGGGACTAGCGGGGGCCGGGGAGCTGTTTTTT CASRGLAGAGELFF
- TRBJ2-4 once TRBV30 TGTGCCTTAACTCACACAGGATGGGAAAACATTCAGTACTTC CALTHTGWENIQYF
- TRBJ1-1 - TRBV6-5 TGTGCCAGCAGTCCTTGGACCGGAGCAGGGACTGAAGCTTTCTTT CASSPWTGAGTEAFF
TRBD1 TRBJ2-2 - TRBV19 TGTGCCAGTAGTAGACGACAGGGGGGTTCTCTGTCGCTGTTTTTT CASSRRQGGSLSLFF
- TRBJ1-6 - TRBV11-3 TGTGCCAGCAGCTTAGACAGCTCCTATAATTCACCCCTCCACTTT CASSLDSSYNSPLHF
TRBD1 TRBJ2-2 - TRBV7-6 TGTGCCAGCAGCTTTGCCAACAGGGGAAGGGAGCTGTTTTTT CASSFANRGRELFF
TRBD1 TRBJ2-5 few TRBV5-1 TGCGCCAGCAGCTTAGGGGGCTACCAAGAGACCCAGTACTTC CASSLGGYQETQYF